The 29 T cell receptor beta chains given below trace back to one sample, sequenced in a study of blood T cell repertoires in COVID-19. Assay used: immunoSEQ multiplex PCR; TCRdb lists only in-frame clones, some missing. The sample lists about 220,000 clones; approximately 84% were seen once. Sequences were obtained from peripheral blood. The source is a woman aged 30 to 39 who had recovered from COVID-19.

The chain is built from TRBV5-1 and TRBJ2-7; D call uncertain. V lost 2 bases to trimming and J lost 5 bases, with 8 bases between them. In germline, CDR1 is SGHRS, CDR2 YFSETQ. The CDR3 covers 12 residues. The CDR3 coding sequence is TGCGCCAGCAGCTTCGCACGGGACGAGCAGTACTTC. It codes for CASSFARDEQYF.

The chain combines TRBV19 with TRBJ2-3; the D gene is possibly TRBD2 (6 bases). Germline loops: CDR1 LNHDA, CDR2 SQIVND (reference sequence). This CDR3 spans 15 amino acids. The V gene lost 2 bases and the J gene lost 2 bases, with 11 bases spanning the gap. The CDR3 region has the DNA TGTGCCAGTAGTATATCGGGGGTCCACACAGATACGCAGTATTTT. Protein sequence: CASSISGVHTDTQYF.

CDR3 nucleotides: TGTGCCAGCAGTTTTTCGGCTCGAGGTTGGGATTCACCCCTCCACTTT. Protein: CASSFSARGWDSPLHF. The chain recombines TRBV27 with TRBJ1-6; D remains ambiguous. The germline gives CDR1 MNHEY, CDR2 SMNVEV (reference sequence). V lost 3 bases and J 8 bases, leaving 17 bases between the germline ends. CDR3 length: 16 amino acids.

The CDR3 DNA is TGCGCCAGCACCCCCGTTCGTCAGGGAAGAGATACGCAGTATTTT. It encodes CASTPVRQGRDTQYF. The chain employs TRBV5-1 and TRBJ2-3; maybe TRBD1 (5 bases). V lost 6 bases to trimming and J lost 5 bases, with 19 bases between them. Per the germline V gene, CDR1 is SGHRS and CDR2 is YFSETQ. CDR3 length: 15 amino acids.

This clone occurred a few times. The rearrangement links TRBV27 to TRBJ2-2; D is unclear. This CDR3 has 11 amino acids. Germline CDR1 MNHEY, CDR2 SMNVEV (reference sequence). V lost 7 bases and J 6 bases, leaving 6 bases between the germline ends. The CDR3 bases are TGTGCCAGCACCTCGTCCGGGGAGCTGTTTTTT. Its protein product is CASTSSGELFF.

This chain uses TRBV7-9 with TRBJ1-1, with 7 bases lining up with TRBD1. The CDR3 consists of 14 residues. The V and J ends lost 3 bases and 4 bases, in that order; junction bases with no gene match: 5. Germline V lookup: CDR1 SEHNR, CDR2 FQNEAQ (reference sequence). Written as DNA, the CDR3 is TGTGCCAGCAGCTTTCTAAACAGGGGCACTGAAGCTTTCTTT. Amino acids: CASSFLNRGTEAFF.

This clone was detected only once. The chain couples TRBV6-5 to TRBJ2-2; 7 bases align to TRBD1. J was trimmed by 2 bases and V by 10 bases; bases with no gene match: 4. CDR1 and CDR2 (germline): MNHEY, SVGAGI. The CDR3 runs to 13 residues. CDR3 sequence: CATGTANTGELFF. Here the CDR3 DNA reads TGTGCCACCGGGACAGCCAACACCGGGGAGCTGTTTTTT.

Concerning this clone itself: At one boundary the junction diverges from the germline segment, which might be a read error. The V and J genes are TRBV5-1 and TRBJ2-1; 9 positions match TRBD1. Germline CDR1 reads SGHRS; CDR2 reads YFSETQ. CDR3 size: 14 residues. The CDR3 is CASHTGGSHNEQFF. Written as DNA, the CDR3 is TGCGCCAGCCATACAGGGGGCTCCCACAATGAGCAGTTCTTC.

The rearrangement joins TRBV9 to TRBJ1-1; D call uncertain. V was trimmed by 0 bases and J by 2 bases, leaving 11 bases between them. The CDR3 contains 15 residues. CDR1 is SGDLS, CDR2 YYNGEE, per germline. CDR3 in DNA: TGTGCCAGCAGCGTAGGCGGGCCCCGAAACACTGAAGCTTTCTTT. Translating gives CASSVGGPRNTEAFF.

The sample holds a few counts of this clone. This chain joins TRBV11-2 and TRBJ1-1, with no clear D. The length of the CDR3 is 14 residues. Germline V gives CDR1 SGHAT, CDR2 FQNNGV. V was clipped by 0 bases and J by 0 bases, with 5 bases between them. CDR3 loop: CASSLDILNTEAFF. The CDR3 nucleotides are TGTGCCAGCAGCTTAGATATCTTGAACACTGAAGCTTTCTTT.

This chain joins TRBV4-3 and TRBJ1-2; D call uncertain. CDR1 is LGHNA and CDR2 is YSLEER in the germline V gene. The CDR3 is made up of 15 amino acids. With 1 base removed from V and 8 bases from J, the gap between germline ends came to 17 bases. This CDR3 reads CASSQAGGEAGGYTF. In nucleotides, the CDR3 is TGCGCCAGCAGCCAAGCCGGCGGGGAAGCCGGGGGCTACACCTTC.

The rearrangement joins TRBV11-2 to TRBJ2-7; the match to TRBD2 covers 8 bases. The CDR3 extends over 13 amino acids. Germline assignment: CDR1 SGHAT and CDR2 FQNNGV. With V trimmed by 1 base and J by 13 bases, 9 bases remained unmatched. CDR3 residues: CASSLGGTSPLYF. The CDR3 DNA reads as TGTGCCAGCAGCTTAGGCGGGACTAGTCCCTTATACTTC. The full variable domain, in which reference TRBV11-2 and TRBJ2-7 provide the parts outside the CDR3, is EAGVAQSPRYKIIEKRQSVAFWCNPISGHATLYWYQQILGQGPKLLIQFQNNGVVDDSQLPKDRFSAERLKGVDSTLKIQPAKLEDSAVYLCASSLGGTSPLYFGPGTRLTVT.

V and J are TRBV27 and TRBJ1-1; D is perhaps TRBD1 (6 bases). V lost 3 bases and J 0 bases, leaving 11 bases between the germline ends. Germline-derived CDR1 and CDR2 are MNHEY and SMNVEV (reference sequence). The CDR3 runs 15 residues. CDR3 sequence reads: CASSFRGSVNTEAFF. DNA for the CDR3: TGTGCCAGCAGTTTTAGGGGGTCCGTGAACACTGAAGCTTTCTTT.

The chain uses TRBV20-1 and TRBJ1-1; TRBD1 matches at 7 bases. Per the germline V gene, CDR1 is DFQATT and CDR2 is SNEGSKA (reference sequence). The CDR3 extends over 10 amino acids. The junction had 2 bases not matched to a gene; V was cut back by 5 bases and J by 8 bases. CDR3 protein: CSASRGEAFF. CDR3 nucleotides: TGCAGTGCTTCCAGGGGGGAAGCTTTCTTT.

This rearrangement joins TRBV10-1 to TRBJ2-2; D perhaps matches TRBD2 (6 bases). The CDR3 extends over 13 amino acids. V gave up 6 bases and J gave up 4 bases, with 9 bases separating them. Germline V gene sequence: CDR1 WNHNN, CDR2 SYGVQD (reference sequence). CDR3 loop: CASSTGSTGELFF. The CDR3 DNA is TGCGCCAGCAGCACCGGGAGCACCGGGGAGCTGTTTTTT.

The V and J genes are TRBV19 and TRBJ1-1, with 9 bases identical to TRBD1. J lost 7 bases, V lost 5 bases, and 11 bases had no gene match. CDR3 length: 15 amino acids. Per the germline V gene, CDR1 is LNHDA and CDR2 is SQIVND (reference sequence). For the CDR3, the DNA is TGTGCCAGTAGTTACCGAACAGGGGGCGCAGGTGAAGCTTTCTTT. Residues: CASSYRTGGAGEAFF.

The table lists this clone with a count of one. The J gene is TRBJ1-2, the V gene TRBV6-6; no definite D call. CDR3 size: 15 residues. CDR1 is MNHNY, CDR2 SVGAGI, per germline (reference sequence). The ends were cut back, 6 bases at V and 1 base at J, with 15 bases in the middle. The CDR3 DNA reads TGTGCCAGCAGCAGGAAACAGCAATATAACTATGGCTACACCTTC. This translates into CASSRKQQYNYGYTF.

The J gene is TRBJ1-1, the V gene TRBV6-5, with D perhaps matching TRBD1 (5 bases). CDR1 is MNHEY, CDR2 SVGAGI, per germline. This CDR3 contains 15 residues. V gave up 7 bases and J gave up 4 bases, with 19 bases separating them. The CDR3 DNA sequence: TGTGCCAGCACCCCTCCCGGGCTCAGGGCCACTGAAGCTTTCTTT. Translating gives CASTPPGLRATEAFF.

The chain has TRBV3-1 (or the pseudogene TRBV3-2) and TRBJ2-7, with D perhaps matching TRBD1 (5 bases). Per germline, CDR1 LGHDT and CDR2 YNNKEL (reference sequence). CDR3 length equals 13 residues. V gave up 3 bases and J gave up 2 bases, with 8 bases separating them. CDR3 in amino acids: CASSHDSTYEQYF. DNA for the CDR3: TGTGCCAGCAGCCACGACAGCACCTACGAGCAGTACTTC.

The CDR3 DNA sequence: TGTGCCAGCAGCTTCCGGGGGGTTGGCCCCCCTAGCTATGGCTACACCTTC. Translating it yields CASSFRGVGPPSYGYTF. The chain recombines TRBV5-6 with TRBJ1-2; a possible D gene is TRBD1 (5 bases). V lost 2 bases and J 4 bases, leaving 21 bases between the germline ends. Germline V CDR1 and CDR2: SGHDT, YYEEEE. The length of the CDR3 is 17 residues.

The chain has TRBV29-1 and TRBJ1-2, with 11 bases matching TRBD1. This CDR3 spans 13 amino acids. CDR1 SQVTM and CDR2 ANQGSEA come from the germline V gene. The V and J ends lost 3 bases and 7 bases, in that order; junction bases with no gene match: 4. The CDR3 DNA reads TGCAGCGTTGACAGGACAGGGGGCTTTGGCTACACCTTC. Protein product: CSVDRTGGFGYTF.

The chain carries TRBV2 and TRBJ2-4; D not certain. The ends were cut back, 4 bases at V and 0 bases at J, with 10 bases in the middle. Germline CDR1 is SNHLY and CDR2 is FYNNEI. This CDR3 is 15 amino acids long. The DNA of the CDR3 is TGTGCCAGCAGTGTCAATTTGTTAGCCAAAAACATTCAGTACTTC. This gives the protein CASSVNLLAKNIQYF.

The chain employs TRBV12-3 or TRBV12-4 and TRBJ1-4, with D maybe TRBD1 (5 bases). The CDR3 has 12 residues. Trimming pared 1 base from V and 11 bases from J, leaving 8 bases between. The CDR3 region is CASSLVGAKLFF. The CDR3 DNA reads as TGTGCCAGCAGTTTAGTAGGGGCGAAACTGTTTTTT.

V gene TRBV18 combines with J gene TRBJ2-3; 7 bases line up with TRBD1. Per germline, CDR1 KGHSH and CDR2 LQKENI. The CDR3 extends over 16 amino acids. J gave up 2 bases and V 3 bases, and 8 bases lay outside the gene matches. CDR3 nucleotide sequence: TGTGCCAGCTCACCCTGGGGGACAGCAGTCACAGATACGCAGTATTTT. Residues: CASSPWGTAVTDTQYF.

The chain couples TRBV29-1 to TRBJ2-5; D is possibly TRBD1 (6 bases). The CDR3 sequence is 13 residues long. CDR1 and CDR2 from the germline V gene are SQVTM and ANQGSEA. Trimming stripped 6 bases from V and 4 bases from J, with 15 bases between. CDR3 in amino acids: CSVMGQSGETQYF. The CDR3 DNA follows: TGCAGCGTGATGGGACAAAGTGGAGAGACCCAGTACTTC.

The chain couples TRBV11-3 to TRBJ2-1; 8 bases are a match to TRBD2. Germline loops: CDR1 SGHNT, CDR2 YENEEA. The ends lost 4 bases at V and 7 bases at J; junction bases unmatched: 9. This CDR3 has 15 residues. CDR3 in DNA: TGTGCCAGCAGCTCCGGGGGGGCCCTGGTAAATGAGCAGTTCTTC. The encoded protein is CASSSGGALVNEQFF.

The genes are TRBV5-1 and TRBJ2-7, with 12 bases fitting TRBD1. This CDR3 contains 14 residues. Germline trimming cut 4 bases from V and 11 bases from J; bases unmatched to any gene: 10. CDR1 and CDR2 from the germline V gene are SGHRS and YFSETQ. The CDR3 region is CASSPNRDRGQEYF. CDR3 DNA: TGCGCCAGCAGCCCGAACCGGGACAGGGGGCAGGAGTACTTC.

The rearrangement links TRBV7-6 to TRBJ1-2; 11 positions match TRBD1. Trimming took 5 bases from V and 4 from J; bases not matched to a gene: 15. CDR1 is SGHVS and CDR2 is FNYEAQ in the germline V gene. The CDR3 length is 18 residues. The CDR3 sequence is CASSHSPPDRGHFYGYTF. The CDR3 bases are TGTGCCAGCAGCCACTCTCCTCCGGACAGGGGGCACTTCTATGGCTACACCTTC.

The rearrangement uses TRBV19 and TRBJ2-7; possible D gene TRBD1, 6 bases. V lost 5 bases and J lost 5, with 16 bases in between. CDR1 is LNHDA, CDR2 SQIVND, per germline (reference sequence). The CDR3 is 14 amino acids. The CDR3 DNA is TGTGCCAGTAGTTCGCGGGCCAGGGGAGACGAGCAGTACTTC. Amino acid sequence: CASSSRARGDEQYF.